The T cell receptor beta chain described here comes from a study of vaccination effects on CD4 cells after COVID-19. Ahead of sequencing, the ViraFEST assay grew antigen-specific CD4+ T cells using viral peptide pools. Culturing for roughly 10 days preceded CD4+ T cell isolation. Nobody among the vaccine recipients had prior SARS-CoV-2 infection (nucleocapsid antibodies were negative). IL-2 at about 10 IU/ml and peptides at around 10 ug/ml were added to cultured PBMC, around 2.2 million per well. The V end was cut by 5 bases, the J end by 6 bases, with 8 bases between. Germline V gene lookup returns CDR1 MDHEN and CDR2 SYDVKM. This CDR3 contains 13 residues. Generated by immunoSEQ multiplex PCR, the TCRdb table keeps only in-frame clones and is missing some. Of about 73,000 clones detected, approximately 75% appear once; the ten largest clones hold over 2.5%. About this clone: Its antigen is as yet unknown.

This sequence joins TRBV28 and TRBJ1-6; no clear D. The receptor comes from a human donor who received a COVID-19 vaccine. Sample: CD4+ T cells from PBMCs cultured with HCoV-NL63 spike peptides, taken before COVID-19 vaccination. The CDR3 spells CASSREINSPLHF. CDR3 DNA sequence: TGTGCCAGCAGTCGAGAGATTAATTCACCCCTCCACTTT. Based on the CDR3 plus reference TRBV28 and TRBJ1-6, the full variable domain is DVKVTQSSRYLVKRTGEKVFLECVQDMDHENMFWYRQDPGLGLRLIYFSYDVKMKEKGDIPEGYSVSREKKERFSLILESASTNQTSMYLCASSREINSPLHFGNGTRLTVT.